What follows is one TCR beta chain and its context. CDR3 length equals 14 residues. The V end lost 1 base, the J end lost 1 base, and 8 bases lay between the germline ends. Germline CDR1 DFQATT, CDR2 SNEGSKA (reference sequence). This record comes from a study of T cells after yellow fever vaccination. TCRdb used MiXCR to reprocess the 5' RACE reads, holding one entry per CDR3 protein. This repertoire shows under 600,000 distinct CDR3 sequences, less than 25% found once; its top ten account for about 16%. This specimen consisted of PBMCs, obtained about 21 days after the first yellow fever vaccination. This rearrangement joins TRBV20-1 to TRBJ1-5; D unclear. This TCR derives from a man aged 18 to 30 who received the YFV17D yellow fever vaccine. The CDR3 DNA sequence: TGCAGTGCTAGAGGGTACGTAAGCAATCAGCCCCAGCATTTT. Translating it yields CSARGYVSNQPQHF.